This T cell receptor (beta chain) is drawn from a study of blood T cell repertoires in COVID-19. The CDR3 totals 16 residues. Germline lookup yields CDR1 LGHDT and CDR2 YNNKEL (reference sequence). The ends lost 4 bases at V and 4 bases at J; junction bases unmatched: 9. Sequencing was performed with immunoSEQ multiplex PCR; in TCRdb, only in-frame clones are kept and a portion is missing. The sample yields fewer than 350,000 clones, 85% seen once. The sequence came from a woman in her 50s who had recovered from COVID-19. The genes are TRBV3-1 (or the pseudogene TRBV3-2) and TRBJ2-5; the match to TRBD1 covers 10 bases. Material for sequencing was PBMCs or T cells enriched from blood (not recorded which). CDR3 residues: CASSPGQGVSGETQYF. CDR3 sequence (DNA): TGTGCCAGCAGCCCCGGACAGGGGGTTTCCGGAGAGACCCAGTACTTC.